This T cell receptor beta chain was profiled in a study of identical twins. Remarks on this clonotype: The antigen is not known.

MiXCR, applied by TCRdb to the 5' RACE reads, yields one record per CDR3 protein. The sample lists about 530,000 distinct CDR3 sequences; about a fifth were seen once. Every sampled donor was Caucasian and healthy. Overall study findings and caveats: Fewer insertions characterized abundant cord blood beta clonotypes, whereas memory repertoires showed none. Partly confounded zero-insertion analyses could result from invariant MAIT and iNKT cells.

In germline, CDR1 is SGHTA, CDR2 FQGNSA. After removal of 1 base from V and 2 bases from J, the junction contained 5 bases not matched to a gene. The CDR3 loop spans 15 amino acids. The sample was also linked to a second study, of yellow fever vaccine responses in identical twins. That study reports: Twins reportedly mounted vaccine T cell responses that seemed partly convergent, partly personalized.

The receptor comes from a woman aged 18-35 years in good health. Sequencing was done on a sample of CD4+ T cells sorted from blood. The chain combines TRBV7-2 with TRBJ2-7; 7 bases map to TRBD1. In DNA form, the CDR3 reads TGTGCCAGCAGCTTAGACAGGGGATTTACCTACGAGCAGTACGTC. This gives the protein CASSLDRGFTYEQYV.